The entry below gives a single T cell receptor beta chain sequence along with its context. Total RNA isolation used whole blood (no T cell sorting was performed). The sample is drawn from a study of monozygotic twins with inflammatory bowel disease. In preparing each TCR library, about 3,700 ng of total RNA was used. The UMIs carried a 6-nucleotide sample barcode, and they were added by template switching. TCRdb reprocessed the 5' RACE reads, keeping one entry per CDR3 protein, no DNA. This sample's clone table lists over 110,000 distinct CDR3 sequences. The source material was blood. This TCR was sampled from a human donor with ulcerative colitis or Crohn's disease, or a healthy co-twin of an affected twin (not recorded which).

CDR3 protein: CASGAQGFHTDTQYF. The rearrangement links TRBV9 to TRBJ2-3; TCRdb selects TRBD1, and the lack of DNA leaves this call unchecked. This CDR3 contains 15 residues. Germline loops: CDR1 SGDLS, CDR2 YYNGEE.